These 15 T cell receptor beta chains came from one sample sequenced in a study of vaccination effects on CD4 cells after COVID-19. Antigens for these TCRs are unknown. The protocol was immunoSEQ multiplex PCR, while the TCRdb copy is restricted to in-frame clones and leaves out a portion. This table holds tens of thousands of clones, roughly 80% found once. In the ViraFEST assay, antigen-specific CD4+ clonotypes were identified by expansion after peptide-pool stimulation. Following 10 days of culture, CD4+ T cells were isolated. The source material was CD4+ T cells from PBMCs cultured with HCoV-229E spike peptides, sampled before COVID-19 vaccination. These receptors were collected from a human donor who received a COVID-19 vaccine.

CDR3: CASSGETGGREKLFF. DNA of the CDR3: TGCGCCAGCAGCGGTGAGACAGGGGGACGTGAAAAACTGTTTTTT. The chain is built from TRBV5-1 and TRBJ1-4, with 9 bases aligning to TRBD1. The trim removed 4 bases at V and 7 bases at J, leaving 8 bases unmatched. The CDR3 runs to 15 residues. The germline V gene encodes CDR1 SGHRS and CDR2 YFSETQ.

This clone was counted a single time. V and J are TRBV2 and TRBJ2-5; D remains ambiguous. The CDR3 covers 13 residues. V was pared by 7 bases and J by 1 base, with 10 bases between. CDR1 is SNHLY, CDR2 FYNNEI, per germline. In DNA, the CDR3 is TGTGCCAGCATTGGTTACAGCCAAGAGACCCAGTACTTC. Its translation: CASIGYSQETQYF.

The V gene is TRBV6-5, the J gene TRBJ1-1; a weak D match, TRBD1 (6 bases). Germline V CDR1 and CDR2: MNHEY, SVGAGI. This CDR3 spans 14 amino acids. V gave up 8 bases and J gave up 2 bases, with 15 bases separating them. The CDR3 spells CASSRQDDNTEAFF. The CDR3 bases are TGTGCCAGCTCCCGACAGGACGACAACACTGAAGCTTTCTTT.

The CDR3 loop reads CASKVTGLNEKLFF. The DNA of the CDR3 is TGTGCCAGCAAGGTGACAGGCCTTAATGAAAAACTGTTTTTT. The chain recombines TRBV28 with TRBJ1-4, with D tentatively TRBD1 (6 bases). The CDR3 contains 14 residues. V shed 7 bases and J shed 4 bases, with 13 bases lying between them. CDR1 is MDHEN and CDR2 is SYDVKM in the germline V gene.

This clone has a handful of counts. V usage is TRBV15 and J usage is TRBJ1-1; weak D call: TRBD1 (5 bases). CDR1 and CDR2 (germline): LNHNV, YYDKDF (reference sequence). The CDR3 runs 11 residues. V was shortened by 7 bases and J by 7 bases, with 10 bases between the two germline ends. CDR3 nucleotides: TGTGCCACCACGGGGGAGAGTGAAGCTTTCTTT. Translating gives CATTGESEAFF.

This chain connects TRBV7-3 to TRBJ2-1, with 10 bases identical to TRBD2. Germline V gene sequence: CDR1 SGHTA, CDR2 FQGTGA. The V segment lost 5 bases and the J segment 2 bases; nucleotides outside the gene matches: 3. This CDR3 is built from 15 residues. CDR3 coding DNA: TGTGCCAGCAGCACAAGCGGGGGGGCCTACAATGAGCAGTTCTTC. It translates to CASSTSGGAYNEQFF.

The chain links TRBV24-1 to TRBJ2-3; 16 positions agree with TRBD2. CDR1 is KGHDR and CDR2 is SFDVKD in the germline V gene. The CDR3 is 18 residues long. Trimming at V came to 4 bases and at J to 2 bases, leaving 5 bases not matched to a gene. In nucleotides, the CDR3 is TGTGCCACCAGTGACCCGGGACTAGCGGGGGGGATCACAGATACGCAGTATTTT. Translating it yields CATSDPGLAGGITDTQYF.

V usage is TRBV24-1 and J usage is TRBJ2-1; 10 bases align to TRBD1. CDR1 and CDR2 from the germline V gene are KGHDR and SFDVKD. V lost 6 bases and J lost 9; bases outside the gene matches: 7. CDR3 length: 14 amino acids. This CDR3 is CATSLGTGVGEQFF. The CDR3 DNA reads TGTGCCACCAGTCTCGGGACAGGGGTCGGTGAGCAGTTCTTC.

This clone appeared a few times. The chain combines TRBV7-3 with TRBJ2-2, with TRBD2 identical over 7 bases. Germline CDR1 reads SGHTA; CDR2 reads FQGTGA. The CDR3 runs to 14 residues. Unmatched junction bases numbered 5, after V lost 5 bases and J lost 5 bases. CDR3 nucleotide sequence: TGTGCCAGCAGCCGGACTAGAGGGACCGGGGAGCTGTTTTTT. Its translation is CASSRTRGTGELFF.

This chain connects TRBV6-5 to TRBJ1-2; 9 bases fit TRBD1. This CDR3 region has 13 residues. V trimming: 6 bases; J trimming: 6 bases; junction bases outside the gene matches: 5. Germline V gene sequence: CDR1 MNHEY, CDR2 SVGAGI. This CDR3 reads CASRYRGRDGYTF. CDR3 nucleotide sequence: TGTGCCAGCAGGTACAGGGGGCGGGATGGCTACACCTTC.

The chain links TRBV10-2 to TRBJ2-7, with D uncertain. The CDR3 is made up of 12 amino acids. Germline V gives CDR1 WSHSY, CDR2 SAAADI. V shed 3 bases and J shed 1 base, with 4 bases lying between them. The CDR3 loop is CASSDGSYEQYV. The CDR3, as DNA: TGCGCCAGCAGTGATGGGTCCTACGAGCAGTACGTC.

The CDR3 DNA follows: TGTGCCAGCAGCGTAGGGTGGAGAGGTGAGCAGTTCTTC. Encoded protein: CASSVGWRGEQFF. The chain links TRBV9 to TRBJ2-1; D gene uncertain. CDR1 and CDR2 from the germline V gene are SGDLS and YYNGEE. This CDR3 contains 13 residues. The V end lost 0 bases, the J end lost 9 bases, and 10 bases lay between the germline ends.

The V call is TRBV5-4, the J call TRBJ2-3, with D perhaps matching TRBD1 (6 bases). With 0 bases removed from V and 5 bases from J, the gap between germline ends came to 13 bases. The CDR3 covers 15 residues. Germline V gene lookup returns CDR1 SGHNT and CDR2 YYREEE (reference sequence). The CDR3 DNA reads as TGTGCCAGCAGCTTGGGCCCAGGGGATAGAGATACGCAGTATTTT. Encoded protein: CASSLGPGDRDTQYF.

The rearrangement joins TRBV5-1 to TRBJ2-3; the D is unclear. The CDR3 runs 15 residues. V was shortened by 0 bases and J by 1 base, with 9 bases between the two germline ends. CDR1 SGHRS and CDR2 YFSETQ come from the germline V gene. The CDR3 reads CASSLAGPGTDTQYF. The DNA of the CDR3 is TGCGCCAGCAGCTTGGCCGGGCCAGGCACAGATACGCAGTATTTT.

This clone appeared once. The rearrangement uses TRBV24-1 and TRBJ2-2, with D unresolved. Per germline, CDR1 KGHDR and CDR2 SFDVKD. The CDR3 has 15 residues. Trimming left V 3 bases short and J 5 bases short, with 12 bases between. The CDR3 sequence is CATSDHRSVTGELFF. The CDR3 DNA reads TGTGCCACCAGTGATCATAGGTCCGTGACCGGGGAGCTGTTTTTT.